The entry that follows covers one TCR beta chain sequence. Its antigen is unknown. This entry comes from a study of circulating tumor DNA in untreated peripheral T-cell lymphoma. For the study at large: Circulating tumor DNA with tumor TCR clonotypes was tracked in baseline and serial serum.

Broader study findings: Baseline tissues yielded approximately 82% and baseline serum roughly 64% tumor-specific clonotype detection. Detectable ctDNA after therapy showed a trend toward worse survival.

From germline, CDR1 is LGHNA and CDR2 YNFKEQ. V was cut by 0 bases and J by 10 bases, with 10 bases left in between. The CDR3 has 14 residues. Sequencing was performed with immunoSEQ multiplex PCR; in TCRdb, only in-frame clones are kept and a portion is missing. The sample has 130 or so clones; around 84% are singletons. This TCR was sampled from a human donor with peripheral T-cell lymphoma. Sequencing was done on a sample of cell-free DNA from blood serum. J is TRBJ1-6 and V is TRBV4-2; D remains ambiguous. The CDR3 nucleotides are TGTGCCAGCAGCCAAGATATCACAGACTCACCCCTCCACTTT. The encoded protein is CASSQDITDSPLHF.